The entry that follows covers one T cell receptor beta chain sequence. The antigen is unknown. J was trimmed by 0 bases and V by 5 bases; bases with no gene match: 10. Germline V lookup: CDR1 MNHEY, CDR2 SMNVEV (reference sequence). The CDR3 length is 17 residues. The protocol was immunoSEQ multiplex PCR, while the TCRdb copy is restricted to in-frame clones and leaves out a portion. In the table there are some 150,000 clones, 70% to 90% of which are singletons. Time point of the sample: baseline pretreatment blood. Described treatment: 15 Gy SBRT to primary tumor, nephrectomy 4 weeks later. The patient's renal cell carcinoma had clear cell pathology. The entry originates in a study of radiation and T cells in renal cell carcinoma. Study-level information: Nephrectomy followed 15 Gy stereotactic body radiation by 4 weeks. Study-level findings and limits: From baseline, blood top tumor clonotypes peaked at 2 weeks post-radiation.

This sequence originates from a woman between 50 and 59 years old with renal cell carcinoma. This rearrangement joins TRBV27 to TRBJ1-5, with 7 bases lining up with TRBD1. The source material was blood, sampled from a patient whose treatment included radiotherapy and nephrectomy. CDR3 amino acids: CASSPQGQYYSNQPQHF. The CDR3 nucleotides read TGTGCCAGCAGTCCCCAGGGACAGTACTATAGCAATCAGCCCCAGCATTTT.